This T cell receptor (beta chain) was obtained from a study of T cell responses to AZD1222 COVID-19 vaccine. Assay: immunoSEQ multiplex PCR; the TCRdb copy retains only in-frame clones and omits some. In the table there are 140,000 to 150,000 clones, roughly 90% of which are singletons. Germline CDR1 reads MDHEN; CDR2 reads SYDVKM. There are 12 residues in the CDR3. V shed 7 bases, J shed 6 bases, and the junction held 5 bases outside the gene matches. The J gene is TRBJ1-2, the V gene TRBV28, with 7 bases fitting TRBD1. The TCR originated in an adult in good health. The material was peripheral blood, obtained on day 0 of AZD1222 vaccination. The CDR3 spells CASKTGIHGYTF. The CDR3 DNA sequence: TGTGCCAGCAAGACAGGGATCCATGGCTACACCTTC.